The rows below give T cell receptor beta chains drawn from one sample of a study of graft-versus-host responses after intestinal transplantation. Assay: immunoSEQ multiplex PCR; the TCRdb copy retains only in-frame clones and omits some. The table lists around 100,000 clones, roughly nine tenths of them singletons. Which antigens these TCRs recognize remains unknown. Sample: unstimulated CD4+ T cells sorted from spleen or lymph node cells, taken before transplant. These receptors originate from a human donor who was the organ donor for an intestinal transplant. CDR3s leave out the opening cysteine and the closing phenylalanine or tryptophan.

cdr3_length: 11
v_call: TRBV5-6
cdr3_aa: ASSSKDVSEAF

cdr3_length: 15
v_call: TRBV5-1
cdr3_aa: ASSLHSRQGMNTEAF

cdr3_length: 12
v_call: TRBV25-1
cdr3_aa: ASSKTGYTGELF

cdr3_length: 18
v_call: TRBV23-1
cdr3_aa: ASSQRLCSPSSTSTDTQY

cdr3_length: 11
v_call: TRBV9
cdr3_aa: ASSVAGTDTQY

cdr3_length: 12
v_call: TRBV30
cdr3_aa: AWRKTTTNSPLH

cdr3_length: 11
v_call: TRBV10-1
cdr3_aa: ASSDGGTDTQY

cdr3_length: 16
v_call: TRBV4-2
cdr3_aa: ASSQDDLVGRGTHGYT

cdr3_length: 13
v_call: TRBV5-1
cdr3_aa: ASSLAPGQGPEQY

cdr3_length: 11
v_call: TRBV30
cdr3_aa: AWSYTGNQPQH

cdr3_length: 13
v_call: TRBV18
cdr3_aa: ASSPPGQGGNTIY

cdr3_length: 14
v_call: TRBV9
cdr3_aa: ASSGRGAGRSGELF

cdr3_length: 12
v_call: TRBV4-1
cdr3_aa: ASSQPTAGNTIY

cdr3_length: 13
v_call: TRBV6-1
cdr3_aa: ASRFSGGVGYEQY

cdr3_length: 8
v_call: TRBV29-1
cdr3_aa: SAGQSEAF

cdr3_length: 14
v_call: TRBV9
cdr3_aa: ASSVGTSGPTGELF

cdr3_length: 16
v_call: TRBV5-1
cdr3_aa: ASSSGGSGQTNTGELF

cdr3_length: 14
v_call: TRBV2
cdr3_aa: ASEGGLAGEQETQY

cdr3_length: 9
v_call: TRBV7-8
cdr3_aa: ASSRSPEAF

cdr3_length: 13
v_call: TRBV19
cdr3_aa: ASRGDRVGNTEAF

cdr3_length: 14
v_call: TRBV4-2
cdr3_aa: ASSLSSGGASYEQY

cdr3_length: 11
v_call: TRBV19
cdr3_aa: ATQGGNTDTQY

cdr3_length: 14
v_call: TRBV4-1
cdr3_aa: ASSQRTGRETDTQY

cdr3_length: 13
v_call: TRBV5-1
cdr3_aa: ASSHTPDSNQPQH

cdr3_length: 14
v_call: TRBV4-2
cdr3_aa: ASSRPRAVDTGELF

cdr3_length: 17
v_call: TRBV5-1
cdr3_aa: ASSLGRYSGTGGKNEQF

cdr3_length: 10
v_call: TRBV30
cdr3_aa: AFNSGANVLT

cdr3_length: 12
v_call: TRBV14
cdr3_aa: ASSQDHRGRKLF

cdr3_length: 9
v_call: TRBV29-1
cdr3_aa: SVTTYNEQF

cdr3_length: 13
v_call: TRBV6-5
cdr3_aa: ASSYSRVAKNIQY

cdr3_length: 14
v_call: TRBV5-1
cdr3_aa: ASSLAIGLGQETQY

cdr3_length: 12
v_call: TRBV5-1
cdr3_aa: ASSLSGDWTEAF

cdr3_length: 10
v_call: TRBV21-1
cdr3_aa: ASSKDSYEQY

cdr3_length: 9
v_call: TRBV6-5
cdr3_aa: ASSRGTEAF

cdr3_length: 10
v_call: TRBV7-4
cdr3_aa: ASSVPTYEQY

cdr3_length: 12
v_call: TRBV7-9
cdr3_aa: ASSLGGSNHGYT

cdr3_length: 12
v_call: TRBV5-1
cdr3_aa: ASSLGQGASGYT

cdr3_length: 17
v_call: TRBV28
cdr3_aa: ASSFPLWPTGANTGELF

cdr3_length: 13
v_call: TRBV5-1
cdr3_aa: ASSPIPTTSNEQF

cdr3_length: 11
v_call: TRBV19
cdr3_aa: ASSIARDLPAF

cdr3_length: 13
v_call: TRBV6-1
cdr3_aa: ASSPRQANTGELF

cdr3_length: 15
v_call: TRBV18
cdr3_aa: ASSPLGQGFSGNTIY

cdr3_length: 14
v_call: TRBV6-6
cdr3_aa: ASSSPIQRQGYGYT

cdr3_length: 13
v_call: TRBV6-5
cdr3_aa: ASSFAGQAEYEQY

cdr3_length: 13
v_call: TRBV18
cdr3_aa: ASSPPMQGNYGYT

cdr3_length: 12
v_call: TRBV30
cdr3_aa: AWSVPPQRHEQY

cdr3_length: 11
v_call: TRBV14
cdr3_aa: ASSPRQRDEQY

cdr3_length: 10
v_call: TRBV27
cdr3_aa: ASSFHNSPLH

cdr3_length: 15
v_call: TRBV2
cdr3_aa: ASGGDRGFTGANVLT

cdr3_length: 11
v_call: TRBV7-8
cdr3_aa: ASSHNSNQPQH

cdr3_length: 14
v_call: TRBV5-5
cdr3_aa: ASNYLRGPLSYEQY

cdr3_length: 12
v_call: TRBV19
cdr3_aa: ASSIGGTDYEQY

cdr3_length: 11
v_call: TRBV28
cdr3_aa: ASSSSGGRAQY

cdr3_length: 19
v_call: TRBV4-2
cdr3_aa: ASSPGTEANRALHNGNTIY

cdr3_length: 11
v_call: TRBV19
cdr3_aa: ATSSSYNSPLH

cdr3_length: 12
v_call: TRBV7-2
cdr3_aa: ASSLELAGAAQY

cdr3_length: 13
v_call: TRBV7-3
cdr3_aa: ASSPGQTGTGELF